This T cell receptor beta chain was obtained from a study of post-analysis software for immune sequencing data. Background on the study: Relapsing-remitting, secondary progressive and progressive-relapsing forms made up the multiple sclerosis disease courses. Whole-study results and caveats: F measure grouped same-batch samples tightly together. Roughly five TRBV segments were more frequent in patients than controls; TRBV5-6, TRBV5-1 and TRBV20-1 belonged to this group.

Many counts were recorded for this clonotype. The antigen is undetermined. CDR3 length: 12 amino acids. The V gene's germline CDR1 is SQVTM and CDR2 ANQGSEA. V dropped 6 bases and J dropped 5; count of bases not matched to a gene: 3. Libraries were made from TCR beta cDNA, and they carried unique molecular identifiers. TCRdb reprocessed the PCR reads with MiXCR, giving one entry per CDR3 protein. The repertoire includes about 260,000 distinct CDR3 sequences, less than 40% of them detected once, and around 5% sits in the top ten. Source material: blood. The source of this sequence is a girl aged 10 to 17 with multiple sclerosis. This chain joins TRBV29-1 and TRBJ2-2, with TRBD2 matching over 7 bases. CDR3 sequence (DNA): TGCAGCGTAGTGCGGGGGACCGGGGAGCTGTTTTTT. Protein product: CSVVRGTGELFF.